These 15 T cell receptor beta chains were sequenced from one sample in a study of T cell repertoires in cytomegalovirus infection. TCRdb independently ran MiXCR on the reads; one entry per CDR3 protein. The sample yields roughly 230,000 distinct CDR3 sequences, approximately 17% seen once. Sequences were obtained from CD8+ T cells from PBMCs. These receptors were collected from a human donor in good health (CMV status not recorded). Some clones in this sample may be carry-over from other donors' samples.

The rearrangement links TRBV6-2 or TRBV6-3 to TRBJ2-7, with 9 bases fitting TRBD1. Per germline, CDR1 MNHEY and CDR2 SVGEGT. The CDR3 consists of 20 residues. V shed 2 bases and J 2 bases; nucleotides not matched to a gene: 19. The DNA for the CDR3 is TGTGCCAGCAGTTACCTCCGGGACAGGGCAGATCCGGCTGCCCCCTACGAGCAGTACTTC. Its translation: CASSYLRDRADPAAPYEQYF.

As to this clonotype: Since no conserved phenylalanine or tryptophan closes the CDR3, a read error is the likely cause. Because the CDR3's place on the DNA is in doubt, the DNA is left out and the CDR3 is given as listed by TCRdb. The chain couples TRBV7-6 to TRBJ1-1. CDR1 and CDR2 from the germline V gene are SGHVS and FNYEAQ. The CDR3 has 9 amino acids, counting both end residues. The CDR3 reads CASSLMKLS.

This clonotype was found a few times. The rearrangement uses TRBV7-9 and TRBJ1-4; no clear D gene. Germline lookup yields CDR1 SEHNR and CDR2 FQNEAQ (reference sequence). The CDR3 extends over 15 amino acids. V was trimmed by 3 bases and J by 5 bases, leaving 13 bases between them. CDR3 sequence reads: CASSFGRERNEKLFF. Here the CDR3 DNA reads TGTGCCAGCAGCTTCGGACGGGAGCGGAATGAAAAACTGTTTTTT.

V and J are TRBV20-1 and TRBJ2-1; D may match TRBD1 or TRBD2 (5 bases each). Trimming shortened V by 1 base and J by 6 bases, and 16 bases separated the two germline ends. Germline loops: CDR1 DFQATT, CDR2 SNEGSKA (reference sequence). This CDR3 has 15 residues. In nucleotides, the CDR3 is TGCAGTGCTAGAGCCCTCCGGGACCCCGGCAATGAGCAGTTCTTC. This translates into CSARALRDPGNEQFF.

In its sample, this clonotype was seen a few times. This chain joins TRBV7-6 and TRBJ2-7, with 11 bases lining up with TRBD1. This CDR3 region has 17 residues. V dropped 3 bases and J dropped 2; count of bases not matched to a gene: 9. Germline-derived CDR1 and CDR2 are SGHVS and FNYEAQ. CDR3 DNA sequence: TGTGCCAGCAGCTTTAGGGACAGGGGGGAGACAACCTACGAGCAGTACTTC. Protein sequence: CASSFRDRGETTYEQYF.

This clonotype has more than one count but fewer than ten. V gene TRBV19 combines with J gene TRBJ2-5; D unclear. V shed 4 bases and J shed 2 bases, with 11 bases lying between them. This CDR3 spans 14 amino acids. In germline, CDR1 is LNHDA, CDR2 SQIVND (reference sequence). The DNA for the CDR3 is TGTGCCAGTAGTAGTGGTTGGGGTCAAGAGACCCAGTACTTC. The encoded protein is CASSSGWGQETQYF.

The chain has TRBV5-1 and TRBJ2-7; D possibly corresponds to TRBD2 (5 bases). CDR1 and CDR2 from the germline V gene are SGHRS and YFSETQ. V gave up 0 bases and J gave up 2 bases, with 12 bases separating them. This CDR3 is built from 15 residues. DNA of the CDR3: TGCGCCAGCAGCTTGGCCCCGGCCGGGACCTACGAGCAGTACTTC. Translating gives CASSLAPAGTYEQYF.

This clonotype occurred a few times. V gene TRBV29-1 combines with J gene TRBJ2-1; D gene ambiguous. Germline V gene data show CDR1 as SQVTM and CDR2 as ANQGSEA. The CDR3 extends over 13 amino acids. V was clipped by 0 bases and J by 9 bases, with 12 bases between them. The CDR3 spells CSVEETAAFEQFF. In DNA, the CDR3 is TGCAGCGTTGAAGAGACTGCTGCCTTTGAGCAGTTCTTC.

This clonotype was found a few times. This rearrangement joins TRBV28 to TRBJ2-1; D perhaps matches TRBD2 (6 bases). CDR1 and CDR2 (germline): MDHEN, SYDVKM. Between the trimmed V and J ends, which lost 3 bases and 8 bases, there was a span of 17 bases. The CDR3 is 15 residues long. CDR3 coding DNA: TGTGCCAGCAGTTTTGGCGGGGATTTGGTGGATGAGCAGTTCTTC. It translates to CASSFGGDLVDEQFF.

This clonotype was counted ten times or more. This chain connects TRBV7-8 to TRBJ2-7; D assignment may be TRBD1 or TRBD2 (5 bases each). Trimming shortened V by 5 bases and J by 1 base, and 12 bases separated the two germline ends. In germline, CDR1 is SGHVS, CDR2 FQNEAQ. The length of the CDR3 is 14 residues. The CDR3 DNA sequence: TGTGCCAGCAGCCAATTAGAGGGGTCCTACGAGCAGTACTTC. Residues: CASSQLEGSYEQYF.

The chain links TRBV2 to TRBJ2-7; tentatively, D is TRBD1 (5 bases). Germline V gene sequence: CDR1 SNHLY, CDR2 FYNNEI. There are 16 residues in the CDR3. Trimming removed 6 bases at V and 2 bases at J, with 20 bases between. In nucleotides, the CDR3 is TGTGCCAGCAGCTACAGGACGGAGAGAACCACCTACGAGCAGTACTTC. This encodes CASSYRTERTTYEQYF.

In its sample, this clonotype was seen many times. The chain carries TRBV29-1 and TRBJ2-4; D is perhaps TRBD1 (6 bases). Germline V gene data show CDR1 as SQVTM and CDR2 as ANQGSEA. Trimming stripped 4 bases from V and 1 base from J, with 14 bases between. The length of the CDR3 is 15 residues. The CDR3 DNA is TGCAGCGTTGGAGAGAACAGGGCTGCCAAAAACATTCAGTACTTC. Translation gives CSVGENRAAKNIQYF.

This clonotype was counted only a few times. The chain carries TRBV7-9 and TRBJ2-1; TRBD1 is a possible D gene (6 bases). The CDR3 extends over 13 amino acids. Germline assignment: CDR1 SEHNR and CDR2 FQNEAQ (reference sequence). V was shortened by 0 bases and J by 7 bases, with 7 bases between the two germline ends. The CDR3 reads CASSLADSNEQFF. CDR3 nucleotide sequence: TGTGCCAGCAGCTTAGCGGACAGTAATGAGCAGTTCTTC.

This clonotype was found many times. The V call is TRBV11-1, the J call TRBJ2-1; unclear D gene. Germline V lookup: CDR1 SGHAT, CDR2 FQDESV (reference sequence). The germline V and J ends were trimmed by 0 bases and 7 bases, with 13 bases remaining between them. The CDR3 covers 15 residues. The CDR3 DNA follows: TGTGCCAGCAGCTTAGCTGGGGTTGGCTGGAATGAGCAGTTCTTC. Translated: CASSLAGVGWNEQFF. Full variable domain (remainder filled in from reference TRBV11-1 and TRBJ2-1): EAEVAQSPRYKITEKSQAVAFWCDPISGHATLYWYRQILGQGPELLVQFQDESVVDDSQLPKDRFSAERLKGVDSTLKIQPAELGDSAMYLCASSLAGVGWNEQFFGPGTRLTVL.

This clonotype was seen many times. Mismatch with germline at one junction end may stem from a read error. The chain recombines TRBV7-2 with TRBJ2-1; D remains ambiguous. CDR1 and CDR2 from the germline V gene are SGHTA and FQGNSA. The CDR3 loop spans 13 amino acids. The CDR3 reads CASSLNSNNEQFF. The DNA of the CDR3 is TGTGCCAGCAGCTTAAACTCCAACAATGAGCAGTTCTTC.